The 14 T cell receptor beta chains below come from one sample, sequenced in a study of technical replicates of blood from a few donors. Assay used: immunoSEQ multiplex PCR; TCRdb lists only in-frame clones, some missing. The sample holds about 53,000 clones, 86% seen once. Sequencing was performed on PBMCs. The receptor source for this set is a human donor in good health. Some clones in this sample may be carry-over from other donors' samples.

The chain couples TRBV5-6 to TRBJ2-7; the D is unclear. Trimming pared 0 bases from V and 3 bases from J, leaving 13 bases between. Germline lookup yields CDR1 SGHDT and CDR2 YYEEEE. This CDR3 is built from 15 residues. The CDR3 loop reads CASSLGSNRVYEQYF. Written as DNA, the CDR3 is TGTGCCAGCAGCTTGGGTAGTAACAGAGTCTACGAGCAGTACTTC.

The chain joins TRBV5-1 to TRBJ1-4, with 7 bases that match TRBD1. Germline V gives CDR1 SGHRS, CDR2 YFSETQ. The V segment lost 1 base and the J segment 5 bases; nucleotides outside the gene matches: 2. The CDR3 totals 14 residues. The CDR3, as DNA: TGCGCCAGCAGCTTGTCAGGGGGAAATGAAAAACTGTTTTTT. Residues: CASSLSGGNEKLFF.

The chain carries TRBV11-2 and TRBJ2-7; TRBD1 agrees at 8 bases. This CDR3 is built from 14 residues. V dropped 1 base and J dropped 8; count of bases not matched to a gene: 7. In germline, CDR1 is SGHAT, CDR2 FQNNGV. DNA of the CDR3: TGTGCCAGCAGCTTAGGACAGGGGTTCTTAAAGCAGTACTTC. Amino acid sequence: CASSLGQGFLKQYF.

The chain uses TRBV14 and TRBJ2-5; the D is unclear. Germline CDR1 reads SGHDN; CDR2 reads FVKESK. V lost 1 base and J 9 bases, leaving 12 bases between the germline ends. The CDR3 is 13 amino acids. CDR3 DNA: TGTGCCAGCAGCCAAGGACTCCTACTGGCCCAGTACTTC. Its translation: CASSQGLLLAQYF.

V usage is TRBV5-5 and J usage is TRBJ2-7; D is perhaps TRBD1 (5 bases). From germline, CDR1 is SGHKS and CDR2 YYEKEE (reference sequence). V lost 3 bases and J 2 bases, leaving 18 bases between the germline ends. This CDR3 has 16 residues. The CDR3, as DNA: TGTGCCAGCAGCTGGCGGCAGGGTAGTTTCCCCTACGAGCAGTACTTC. Its protein product is CASSWRQGSFPYEQYF.

The rearrangement links TRBV18 to TRBJ2-1; the match to TRBD2 covers 8 bases. The germline gives CDR1 KGHSH, CDR2 LQKENI. Trimming at V came to 4 bases and at J to 9 bases, leaving 8 bases not matched to a gene. The CDR3 consists of 14 residues. CDR3 in amino acids: CASSLAGGKGEQFF. CDR3 bases: TGTGCCAGCTCACTTGCGGGAGGTAAGGGTGAGCAGTTCTTC.

This clone was seen a handful of times. The chain carries TRBV7-9 and TRBJ1-2; possible D gene TRBD1, 6 bases. Trimming cost V 1 base and J 4 bases, with 10 bases left between them. This CDR3 is built from 14 residues. The V gene's germline CDR1 is SEHNR and CDR2 FQNEAQ (reference sequence). CDR3 amino acids: CASSLDAGVYGYTF. The CDR3 DNA follows: TGTGCCAGCAGCTTAGACGCAGGGGTCTATGGCTACACCTTC.

The chain is built from TRBV18 and TRBJ1-4, with 7 bases aligning to TRBD1. Germline CDR1 and CDR2: KGHSH and LQKENI. V gave up 3 bases and J gave up 11 bases; unmatched junction bases: 9. The length of the CDR3 is 14 residues. CDR3 sequence reads: CASSPSQGVLKLFF. The CDR3 DNA sequence: TGTGCCAGCTCACCGAGTCAGGGGGTATTGAAACTGTTTTTT. The full variable domain, rest sourced from reference TRBV18 and TRBJ1-4, is NAGVMQNPRHLVRRRGQEARLRCSPMKGHSHVYWYRQLPEEGLKFMVYLQKENIIDESGMPKERFSAEFPKEGPSILRIQQVVRGDSAAYFCASSPSQGVLKLFFGSGTQLSVL.

V is TRBV29-1 and J is TRBJ1-2; the match to TRBD1 covers 8 bases. V lost 3 bases to trimming and J lost 4 bases; unmatched junction nucleotides: 1. Germline V CDR1 and CDR2: SQVTM, ANQGSEA. This CDR3 comprises 12 residues. The CDR3 loop reads CSVETGVYGYTF. The CDR3 DNA reads as TGCAGCGTTGAGACAGGGGTCTATGGCTACACCTTC.

This chain uses TRBV11-3 with TRBJ2-1; D perhaps matches TRBD2 (6 bases). Germline V gives CDR1 SGHNT, CDR2 YENEEA. This CDR3 region has 13 residues. The V and J ends lost 2 bases and 10 bases respectively, with 12 bases between them. The CDR3 DNA is TGTGCCAGCAGCTTATCTAGCGAATACGAGCAGTTCTTC. Protein: CASSLSSEYEQFF.

The chain links TRBV27 to TRBJ2-3; 12 bases are a match to TRBD2. Germline V gene data show CDR1 as MNHEY and CDR2 as SMNVEV (reference sequence). Losses at the gene ends were 7 bases for V and 4 bases for J; bases not matched to a gene: 6. The CDR3 has 15 residues. This CDR3 is CASTGLAGGADTQYF. CDR3 DNA: TGTGCCAGCACCGGGCTAGCGGGAGGGGCAGATACGCAGTATTTT.

This chain uses TRBV20-1 with TRBJ1-1, with D uncertain. The CDR3 spans 11 residues. The V and J ends lost 3 bases and 2 bases respectively, with 4 bases between them. Per the germline V gene, CDR1 is DFQATT and CDR2 is SNEGSKA (reference sequence). In DNA form, the CDR3 reads TGCAGTGCTAGCAGTAACACTGAAGCTTTCTTT. Protein product: CSASSNTEAFF.

This chain connects TRBV4-3 to TRBJ2-7; no reliable D call. Germline lookup yields CDR1 LGHNA and CDR2 YSLEER. CDR3 length: 14 residues. Trimming cost V 0 bases and J 1 base, with 7 bases left between them. CDR3 sequence reads: CASSQDINSYEQYF. In DNA form, the CDR3 reads TGCGCCAGCAGCCAAGATATTAATTCCTACGAGCAGTACTTC.

The chain has TRBV15 and TRBJ2-7; the match to TRBD1 covers 9 bases. Germline-derived CDR1 and CDR2 are LNHNV and YYDKDF (reference sequence). This CDR3 comprises 14 residues. V was clipped by 5 bases and J by 6 bases; unmatched bases: 8. As DNA, the CDR3 is TGTGCCACCAGCTTCCGGGACAGGGTCGGCGAGCAGTACTTC. This translates into CATSFRDRVGEQYF.